This TCR beta chain came from a study of T cells after yellow fever vaccination. MiXCR, run by TCRdb on the 5' RACE reads, gives a single entry per CDR3 protein. The sample carries 500,000 to 650,000 distinct CDR3 sequences, roughly an eighth recorded once. With respect to this clonotype: Its target is not known.

Whole-study results and caveats: Across the CD4 and CD8 compartments, a small share of clonotypes was present in both.

The sequencing here drew on PBMCs, taken on the day of the yellow fever booster vaccination. The TCR comes from a young man who received the YFV17D yellow fever vaccine.

The CDR3 protein is CSASPTSGYQETQYF. CDR3 DNA: TGCAGTGCTAGCCCGACTAGCGGGTACCAAGAGACCCAGTACTTC. V usage is TRBV20-1 and J usage is TRBJ2-5; 10 bases align to TRBD2. Germline loops: CDR1 DFQATT, CDR2 SNEGSKA (reference sequence). This CDR3 is 15 amino acids long. The trim removed 3 bases at V and 0 bases at J, leaving 4 bases unmatched.